This passage covers 5 T cell receptor beta chains from one sample sequenced in a study of response to subunit inactivated influenza vaccine. In TCRdb, the RT-PCR reads were re-called with MiXCR into one record per CDR3 protein. The data contain around 520,000 distinct CDR3 sequences, 25% of them singletons. The sample was CD4+ T cells sorted from PBMCs, taken less than 6 days after vaccination. The receptors were sampled from a man in his fifties who received an inactivated influenza vaccine.

The genes are TRBV5-1 and TRBJ2-2; 10 positions agree with TRBD1. Germline V gene data show CDR1 as SGHRS and CDR2 as YFSETQ. J gave up 6 bases and V 4 bases, and 6 bases lay outside the gene matches. This CDR3 region has 15 residues. The CDR3 bases are TGCGCCAGCAGCCCTGGACAGGGGGGATCCGGGGAGCTGTTTTTT. It specifies CASSPGQGGSGELFF.

The chain couples TRBV7-2 to TRBJ2-1, with TRBD2 identical over 10 bases. Germline-derived CDR1 and CDR2 are SGHTA and FQGNSA. CDR3 length equals 15 residues. Trimming took 3 bases from V and 5 from J; bases not matched to a gene: 4. The CDR3, as DNA: TGTGCCAGCAGCTTTACCGGGACTAGCGACAATGAGCAGTTCTTC. Residues: CASSFTGTSDNEQFF.

The chain employs TRBV6-1 and TRBJ2-1, with TRBD2 matching 7 bases. The CDR3 runs 16 residues. Germline V lookup: CDR1 MNHNS, CDR2 SASEGT. Trimming took 6 bases from V and 3 from J; bases not matched to a gene: 11. For the CDR3, the DNA is TGTGCCAGCAGACCCGACGGACTAGACATCTACAATGAGCAGTTCTTC. This translates into CASRPDGLDIYNEQFF.

The V gene is TRBV2, the J gene TRBJ1-2; possible D gene TRBD1, 5 bases. Germline CDR1 reads SNHLY; CDR2 reads FYNNEI. The CDR3 spans 14 residues. Trimming stripped 5 bases from V and 7 bases from J, with 17 bases between. The CDR3, as DNA: TGTGCCAGCAGTACGGGGGTTACGCTTACTGGCTACACCTTC. Amino acids: CASSTGVTLTGYTF. The whole variable domain, filled in from reference TRBV2 and TRBJ1-2, reads EPEVTQTPSHQVTQMGQEVILRCVPISNHLYFYWYRQILGQKVEFLVSFYNNEISEKSEIFDDQFSVERPDGSNFTLKIRSTKLEDSAMYFCASSTGVTLTGYTFGSGTRLTVV.

J is TRBJ2-7 and V is TRBV20-1, with 9 bases that match TRBD2. CDR1 is DFQATT, CDR2 SNEGSKA, per germline (reference sequence). Unmatched junction bases numbered 13, after V lost 5 bases and J lost 5 bases. The CDR3 contains 15 residues. CDR3 in amino acids: CSASNRAGGDHEQYF. The DNA of the CDR3 is TGCAGTGCTTCAAATCGGGCGGGAGGGGACCACGAGCAGTACTTC.